These T cell receptor beta chains were read from a single sample in a study of shared T cell receptors in the human thymus. Sequencing was performed with immunoSEQ multiplex PCR; in TCRdb, only in-frame clones are kept and a portion is missing. The top ten clones hold over 0.008% of a sample with hundreds of thousands of clones, 80% to 90% of them seen once. This sample was also put to use in a study of human thymus T cells.

Sequencing was carried out using thymocytes. These receptors all come from a girl in the first two years of life with a congenital heart defect. Each CDR3 is given with its conserved first and last residue. D genes are given only for firm matches. Clone size, where shown, is once, few, many, or a class for clones that have expanded.

v_call: TRBV20-1; j_call: TRBJ1-2; clone_size: NA; d_call: NA; cdr3_nt: TGCAGTGCTCACTTCTATGGCTACACCTTC; cdr3_aa: CSAHFYGYTF
v_call: TRBV6-6; j_call: TRBJ2-3; clone_size: NA; d_call: NA; cdr3_nt: TGTGCCAGCAGCCTACAGGTTCGAGCAGATACGCAGTATTTT; cdr3_aa: CASSLQVRADTQYF
v_call: TRBV2; j_call: TRBJ1-2; clone_size: NA; d_call: NA; cdr3_nt: TGTGCCAGCTTACCGACGTACCGACGACAGACAAACTATGGCTACACCTTC; cdr3_aa: CASLPTYRRQTNYGYTF
v_call: TRBV5-8; j_call: TRBJ2-5; clone_size: NA; d_call: NA; cdr3_nt: TGTGCCAGCAGCTCCGGTCGAGGCACCCAAGAGACCCAGTACTTC; cdr3_aa: CASSSGRGTQETQYF
v_call: TRBV29-1; j_call: TRBJ1-3; clone_size: NA; d_call: NA; cdr3_nt: TGCAGCGCCCTGCCTGGACAGTCGAGCTCTGGAAACACCATATATTTT; cdr3_aa: CSALPGQSSSGNTIYF
v_call: TRBV27; j_call: TRBJ1-4; clone_size: once; d_call: NA; cdr3_nt: TGTGCCAGCAGTTTTGGACAGACAACTAATGAAAAACTGTTTTTT; cdr3_aa: CASSFGQTTNEKLFF
v_call: TRBV28; j_call: TRBJ2-7; clone_size: NA; d_call: TRBD2; cdr3_nt: TGTGCCAGCTTTGCGGGGACTAGCTCCTACGAGCAGTACTTC; cdr3_aa: CASFAGTSSYEQYF
v_call: TRBV6-5; j_call: TRBJ1-2; clone_size: once; d_call: NA; cdr3_nt: TGTGCCAGCAGTTACAGGGAGACCCTCTATGGCTACACCTTC; cdr3_aa: CASSYRETLYGYTF
v_call: TRBV9; j_call: TRBJ2-7; clone_size: few; d_call: NA; cdr3_nt: TGTGCCAGCAGGGAGGAGCAGTACTTC; cdr3_aa: CASREEQYF
v_call: TRBV6-1; j_call: TRBJ2-5; clone_size: NA; d_call: NA; cdr3_nt: TGTGCCAGCAGTGAATTTAAGCGCGCGGAGACCCAGTACTTC; cdr3_aa: CASSEFKRAETQYF
v_call: TRBV7-9; j_call: TRBJ1-2; clone_size: NA; d_call: TRBD1; cdr3_nt: TGTGCCAGCAGCTTAAGACAGGGCTATGGCTACACCTTC; cdr3_aa: CASSLRQGYGYTF
v_call: TRBV11-2; j_call: TRBJ1-6; clone_size: NA; d_call: TRBD1; cdr3_nt: TGTGCCAGCAGCTTAGAACCCGGGACAGCGAATTCACCCCTCCACTTT; cdr3_aa: CASSLEPGTANSPLHF
v_call: TRBV11-3; j_call: TRBJ1-1; clone_size: NA; d_call: NA; cdr3_nt: TGTGCCAGCAGCTTAGGTTTACAGGGTGAGTCTGAAGCTTTCTTT; cdr3_aa: CASSLGLQGESEAFF
v_call: TRBV7-2; j_call: TRBJ2-5; clone_size: NA; d_call: NA; cdr3_nt: TGTGCCAGCAGTTACCACAGAGGGCGCGGAGAGACCCAGTACTTC; cdr3_aa: CASSYHRGRGETQYF
v_call: TRBV30; j_call: TRBJ1-2; clone_size: once; d_call: TRBD1; cdr3_nt: TGTGCCTGGAGACAAGGGGGCTGGGGCTACACCTTC; cdr3_aa: CAWRQGGWGYTF
v_call: TRBV5-1; j_call: TRBJ2-7; clone_size: NA; d_call: NA; cdr3_nt: TGCGCCAGCAGCCCAAAATCAACGAGCTACGAGCAGTACTTC; cdr3_aa: CASSPKSTSYEQYF
v_call: TRBV27; j_call: TRBJ2-2; clone_size: NA; d_call: NA; cdr3_nt: TGTGCCAGCAAAGAATCTAGTCGCACCGGGGAGCTGTTTTTT; cdr3_aa: CASKESSRTGELFF
v_call: TRBV4-2; j_call: TRBJ1-5; clone_size: NA; d_call: NA; cdr3_nt: TGTGCCAGCAGCCATGGGCAGGATCAGCCCCAGCATTTT; cdr3_aa: CASSHGQDQPQHF